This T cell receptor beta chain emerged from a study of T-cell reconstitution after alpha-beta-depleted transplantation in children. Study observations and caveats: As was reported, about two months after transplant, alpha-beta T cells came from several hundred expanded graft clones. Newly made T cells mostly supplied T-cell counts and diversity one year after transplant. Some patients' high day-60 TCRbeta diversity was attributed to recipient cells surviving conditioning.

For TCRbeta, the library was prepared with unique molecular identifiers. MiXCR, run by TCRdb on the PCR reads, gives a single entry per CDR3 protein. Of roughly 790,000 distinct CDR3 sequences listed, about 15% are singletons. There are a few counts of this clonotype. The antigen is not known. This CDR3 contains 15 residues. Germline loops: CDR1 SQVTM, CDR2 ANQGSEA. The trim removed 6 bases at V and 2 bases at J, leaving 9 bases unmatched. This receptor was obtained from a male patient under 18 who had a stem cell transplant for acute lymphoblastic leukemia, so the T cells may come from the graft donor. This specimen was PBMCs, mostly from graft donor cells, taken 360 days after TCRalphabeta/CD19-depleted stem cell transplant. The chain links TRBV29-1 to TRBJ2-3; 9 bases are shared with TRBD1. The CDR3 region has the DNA TGCAGCGTGACCGGAGGGACAGGGTACACAGATACGCAGTATTTT. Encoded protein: CSVTGGTGYTDTQYF.